This T cell receptor (beta chain) is from a study of T cells in Graves' hyperthyroidism and ophthalmopathy. Study information: It was at initial diagnosis, before any treatment, that peripheral blood was collected.

V dropped 6 bases and J dropped 0 bases, with 9 bases sitting between them. This CDR3 contains 12 residues. CDR1 SQVTM and CDR2 ANQGSEA come from the germline V gene. Broader study findings: Blood also showed most of the thyroid clonotypes that were expanded above 0.001.

Researchers amplified the TCR beta CDR3 regions from RNA transcripts. HTBI primers were the set used in a first-round RT-PCR of the TCR CDR3. TCRdb itself ran the multiplex PCR reads through MiXCR, one entry per CDR3 protein. The sample yields 300,000 to 450,000 distinct CDR3 sequences, roughly 13% seen once. About this clonotype itself: Its specificity is not known.

Hyperthyroidism of Graves' type that showed no ophthalmopathy progression within 18 months was stable. The sample comprised blood. V usage is TRBV29-1 and J usage is TRBJ2-7; a weak D match, TRBD1 (6 bases). The receptor was isolated from a woman aged 60-75 years with Graves' hyperthyroidism. This CDR3 is CSVSQGSYEQYF. CDR3 nucleotide sequence: TGCAGCGTATCACAGGGCTCCTACGAGCAGTACTTC.